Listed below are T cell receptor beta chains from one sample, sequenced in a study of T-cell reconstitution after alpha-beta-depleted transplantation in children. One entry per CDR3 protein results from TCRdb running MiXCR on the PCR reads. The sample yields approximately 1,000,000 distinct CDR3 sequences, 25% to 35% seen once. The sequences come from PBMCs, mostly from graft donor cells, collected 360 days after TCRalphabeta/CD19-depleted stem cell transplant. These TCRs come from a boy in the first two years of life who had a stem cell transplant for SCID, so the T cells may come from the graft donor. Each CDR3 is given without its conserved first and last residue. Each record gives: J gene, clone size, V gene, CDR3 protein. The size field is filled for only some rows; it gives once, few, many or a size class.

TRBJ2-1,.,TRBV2,ASRPLPGLLYNEQF
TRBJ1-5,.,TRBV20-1,SARVWDRPRGNQPQH
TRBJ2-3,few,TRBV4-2,AATGVEGGDTQY
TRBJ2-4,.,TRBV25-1,ASSEAGERGNIQY
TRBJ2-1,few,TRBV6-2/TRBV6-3,ASTKGWGGASGNEQF
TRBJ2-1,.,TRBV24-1,ATSDLRYPQRTLT
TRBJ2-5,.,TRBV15,ATSRDAGGQLGETQY
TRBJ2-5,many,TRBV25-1,ASSEFSWMQETQY
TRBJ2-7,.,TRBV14,ASSQTGTGVFNEQY
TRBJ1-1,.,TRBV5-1,ASSLSTLNTEAF
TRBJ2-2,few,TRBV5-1,ASRGSRADTGELF
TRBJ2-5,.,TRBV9,ASSVGQQFQETQY
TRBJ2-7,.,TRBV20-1,SAGDFPAYEQY
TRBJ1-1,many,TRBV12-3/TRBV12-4,ASSRPGTEAF
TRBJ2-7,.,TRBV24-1,ATSDDRGSYEQY
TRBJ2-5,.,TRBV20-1,SAGLDAGRSSAQY
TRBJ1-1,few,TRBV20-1,SANGVTGTEAF
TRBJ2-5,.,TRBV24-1,ATSESGTGRVSQY
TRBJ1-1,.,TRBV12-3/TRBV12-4,ASSSDRVRTEAF
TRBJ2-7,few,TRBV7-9,ASSPRTQPYEQY
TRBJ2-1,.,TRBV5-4,ASSYDRYRYPYNEQF
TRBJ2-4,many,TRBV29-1,SVVRDRTY
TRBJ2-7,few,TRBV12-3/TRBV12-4,ASSLSQLTYEQY
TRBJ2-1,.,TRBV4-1,ASSRGQGANEQF
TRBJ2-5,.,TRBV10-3,AISEQGEETQY
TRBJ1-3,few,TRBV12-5,ASGGGALSGNTIY
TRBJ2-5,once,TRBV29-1,SVEDRSGDRAETQY
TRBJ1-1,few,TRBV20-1,SARDPPNTEAF
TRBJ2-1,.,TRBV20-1,SATSYNEQF
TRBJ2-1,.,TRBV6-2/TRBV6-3,ASSVYGEQF
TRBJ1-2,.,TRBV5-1,ASSLYPETYGYT
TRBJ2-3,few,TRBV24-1,ATSELSGTGKTDTQY
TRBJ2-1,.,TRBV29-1,SAVRSYNEQF
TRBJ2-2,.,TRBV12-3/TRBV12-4,ASSPVGGLAGVLDSGELF
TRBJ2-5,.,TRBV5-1,ASSLSGTGLRKTQY
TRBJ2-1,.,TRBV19,ASRIKLAGGRHEQF
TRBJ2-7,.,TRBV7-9,ASSFPTGPSYEQY
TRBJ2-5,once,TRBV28,ASSSGQEQETQY
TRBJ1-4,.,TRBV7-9,ASSLPTSFPEKLF
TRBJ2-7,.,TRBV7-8,ASSIRPYEQY